This TCR beta chain is from a study of cytomegalovirus exposure and HLA in healthy donors. Primers: 60 Vbeta forward and 13 Jbeta reverse. The protocol was immunoSEQ multiplex PCR, while the TCRdb copy is restricted to in-frame clones and leaves out a portion. The sample shows some 150,000 clones, over 75% of them seen only once. On this clone itself: What it recognizes is unknown.

The CDR3 loop spans 13 amino acids. Deletions cut 1 base from V and 4 bases from J, with 8 bases between. From germline, CDR1 is SGHVS and CDR2 FQNEAQ. General study findings and limits: In all likelihood, a cluster of highly shared sequence variants was a sequencing artifact. Most TCR sequences were rare, but some public TCRs occurred in many donors.

The TCR sequence derives from a woman in her thirties or forties in good health and CMV-seropositive. The sequencing sample was made of PBMCs. The rearrangement links TRBV7-8 to TRBJ2-7; no clear D gene. CDR3 in amino acids: CASSLGHEYEQYF. CDR3 in DNA: TGTGCCAGCAGCTTAGGACACGAATACGAGCAGTACTTC.